This is a list of T cell receptor beta chains from one sample in a study of cytotoxic CD8 clonotypes in ibrutinib-treated CLL. Profiling relied on immunoSEQ multiplex PCR, and the TCRdb table lists in-frame clones only, not all of them. The sample yields about 140,000 clones, approximately 77% seen once. The sample in question was PBMCs, obtained after 12 months of ibrutinib treatment. Receptors originate from a human donor with chronic lymphocytic leukemia. Each CDR3 is given with its conserved first and last residue. A D gene is named only where the DNA matches it firmly. Rows give clone size only sometimes, using once, few, many, or a class for an expanded clone.

clone size	J gene	D gene	V gene	CDR3 protein	CDR3 DNA
once	TRBJ1-2	.	TRBV6-5	CASSYYGLGYGYTF	TGTGCCAGCAGTTACTACGGGCTAGGCTATGGCTACACCTTC
few	TRBJ2-2	.	TRBV11-2	CASSLRTVNTGELFF	TGTGCCAGCAGCCTCAGGACAGTGAACACCGGGGAGCTGTTTTTT
.	TRBJ2-1	.	TRBV7-9	CASSLVEQFF	TGTGCCAGCAGCTTAGTAGAGCAGTTCTTC
.	TRBJ2-3	.	TRBV14	CASSQRSLGSTDTQYF	TGTGCCAGCAGCCAACGAAGCCTGGGGAGCACAGATACGCAGTATTTT
.	TRBJ1-2	.	TRBV5-1	CASSLGGPNGPYGYTF	TGCGCCAGCAGCTTGGGAGGGCCGAACGGGCCTTATGGCTACACCTTC
.	TRBJ1-1	.	TRBV19	CASSMAMRGTISFF	TGTGCCAGTAGTATGGCTATGAGGGGGACGATATCTTTCTTT
.	TRBJ2-7	.	TRBV4-3	CASSRETGPSYEQYF	TGCGCCAGCAGCAGAGAGACAGGTCCCTCCTACGAGCAGTACTTC
.	TRBJ2-7	TRBD2	TRBV27	CASSSLAGGGEQYF	TGTGCCAGCAGCTCACTAGCGGGAGGGGGTGAGCAGTACTTC
.	TRBJ2-2	TRBD2	TRBV11-3	CASSPWRRGAGFNTGELFF	TGTGCCAGCAGCCCATGGAGGCGGGGGGCTGGATTTAACACCGGGGAGCTGTTTTTT
.	TRBJ1-2	TRBD1	TRBV11-2	CASSLGQISTVYGYTF	TGTGCCAGCAGCTTGGGACAGATCTCAACTGTTTATGGCTACACCTTC
.	TRBJ2-3	TRBD1	TRBV7-2	CASSKQGTDTQYF	TGTGCCAGCAGCAAACAGGGGACAGATACGCAGTATTTT
.	TRBJ2-1	TRBD1	TRBV15	CATSRVRMRGQYYNEQFF	TGTGCCACCAGCAGAGTTCGGATGAGGGGACAGTACTACAATGAGCAGTTCTTC
few	TRBJ2-7	.	TRBV2	CASTVRSGAPSEQYF	TGTGCCAGCACCGTAAGGTCCGGCGCCCCAAGTGAGCAGTACTTC
.	TRBJ1-5	.	TRBV6-1	CASSESRGGHPQHF	TGTGCCAGCAGTGAATCAAGAGGGGGACACCCCCAGCATTTT
.	TRBJ2-1	.	TRBV4-2	CASSQDPRGTEAYNEQFF	TGTGCCAGCAGCCAAGATCCCCGGGGGACAGAGGCCTACAATGAGCAGTTCTTC
once	TRBJ2-7	.	TRBV5-6	CASSLQSYYEQYF	TGTGCCAGCAGCTTGCAAAGTTACTACGAGCAGTACTTC
few	TRBJ2-5	TRBD1	TRBV9	CASSSRPDRLGKTQYF	TGTGCCAGCAGCTCGAGACCGGACAGGCTTGGAAAGACCCAGTACTTC
.	TRBJ2-7	.	TRBV19	CASSMGAYEQYF	TGTGCCAGTAGTATGGGGGCCTACGAGCAGTACTTC
.	TRBJ1-6	.	TRBV2	CASSESWGSNSPLHF	TGTGCCAGCAGCGAGTCGTGGGGGTCCAATTCACCCCTCCACTTT
once	TRBJ2-3	.	TRBV30	CAWGLGGTDTQYF	TGTGCCTGGGGCCTAGGGGGCACAGATACGCAGTATTTT
.	TRBJ2-3	TRBD1	TRBV7-3	CASSLTGGDTDTQYF	TGTGCCAGCAGCTTGACAGGGGGTGACACAGATACGCAGTATTTT
once	TRBJ2-7	.	TRBV11-3	CASSLRVGSGEQYF	TGTGCCAGCAGCTTAAGGGTAGGGTCGGGGGAGCAGTACTTC
few	TRBJ2-7	.	TRBV5-6	CASSLKAYEQYF	TGTGCCAGCAGCTTGAAAGCGTACGAGCAGTACTTC
.	TRBJ2-5	.	TRBV20-1	CSAIEGETQYF	TGCAGTGCTATCGAGGGTGAGACCCAGTACTTC
few	TRBJ2-2	.	TRBV6-5	CASCNTGELFF	TGTGCCAGCTGTAACACCGGGGAGCTGTTTTTT